A selection of T cell receptor beta chains follows, all from one sample in a study of CD4 T cells in relation to SARS-CoV-2 and coronaviruses. Which antigens these TCRs recognize remains unknown. The table came from immunoSEQ multiplex PCR; TCRdb's copy has only in-frame clones and leaves some out. The sample records about 24,000 clones, roughly 76% being singletons. Sequenced input: CD4+ T cells from PBMCs, cultured in vitro. The receptors originated from a human donor in good health. Each CDR3 is given with its conserved first and last residue. The D gene is left open where the match is weak. Where a row states a size, it is once, few, many or the class of an expanded clone; other rows omit it.

NA	TRBV5-1	TRBJ2-1	NA	TGCGCCAGCAGCTTGGGAATCGACAATGAGCAGTTCTTC	CASSLGIDNEQFF
NA	TRBV19	TRBJ2-2	once	TGTGCCAGTAGTATGAGCGGGGACATCACCGGGGAGCTGTTTTTT	CASSMSGDITGELFF
NA	TRBV10-3	TRBJ2-1	NA	TGTGCCATCAGTGCGGGGGTCGGGGACCCCCTCAATGAGCAGTTCTTC	CAISAGVGDPLNEQFF
NA	TRBV24-1	TRBJ2-2	NA	TGTGCCACCAGTGCCACCAGAATGAACACCGGGGAGCTGTTTTTT	CATSATRMNTGELFF
TRBD1	TRBV12-3/TRBV12-4	TRBJ2-4	NA	TGTGCCAGCAGTTTGGTCGACAGGGACATTCAGTACTTC	CASSLVDRDIQYF
NA	TRBV7-9	TRBJ2-3	NA	TGTGCCAGCAGCCCGTGGGGAACAACAGGGAGGTATACGCAGTATTTT	CASSPWGTTGRYTQYF
NA	TRBV29-1	TRBJ1-1	NA	TGCAGCGCCGTAGTGGGGGACACTGAAGCTTTCTTT	CSAVVGDTEAFF
TRBD2	TRBV7-9	TRBJ2-1	NA	TGTGCCAGCAGCTTCGGGACTAGACCTGAGCAGTTCTTC	CASSFGTRPEQFF
NA	TRBV2	TRBJ1-1	few	TGTGCCAGCCTCAGGAACACTGAAGCTTTCTTT	CASLRNTEAFF
NA	TRBV5-1	TRBJ2-1	NA	TGCGCCAGCAGCGGCAGACTAGGCGTTGGTAGGAATGAGCAGTTCTTC	CASSGRLGVGRNEQFF
NA	TRBV5-4	TRBJ2-3	NA	TGTGCCAGCAGCTTAAAGACAGATACGCAGTATTTT	CASSLKTDTQYF
NA	TRBV5-5	TRBJ2-5	NA	TGTGCCAGCAGCAGGGCACAGGGTGAAGAGACCCAGTACTTC	CASSRAQGEETQYF
NA	TRBV7-2	TRBJ1-2	NA	TGTGCCAGCAGCTTAGGGGCGAATACCCAGGGCTACACCTTC	CASSLGANTQGYTF
TRBD1	TRBV5-1	TRBJ2-6	NA	TGCGCCACCCGGGCGGGACAGGGGGCGCGAGGGGCCAACGTCCTGACTTTC	CATRAGQGARGANVLTF
NA	TRBV10-1	TRBJ2-3	NA	TGCGCCAGCAGTGACCGGTGGGGGGATACGCAGTATTTT	CASSDRWGDTQYF
NA	TRBV29-1	TRBJ2-3	NA	TGCAGCGTTGAAGTCGGGACATATACGCAGTATTTT	CSVEVGTYTQYF
NA	TRBV4-2	TRBJ2-1	NA	TGTGCCAGCAGCCAAGATATCGGCAGCTACAATGAGCAGTTCTTC	CASSQDIGSYNEQFF
TRBD1	TRBV6-4	TRBJ1-2	NA	TGTGCCAGCAGGAGTGAGGGGGCCAGTGACTATGGCTACACCTTC	CASRSEGASDYGYTF
NA	TRBV7-2	TRBJ2-7	NA	TGTGCCAGCAGCTTAAAGGGTACCTCCCCCATTCTGTACTTC	CASSLKGTSPILYF
TRBD2	TRBV6-5	TRBJ2-7	NA	TGTGCCAGCAGTTACTCACTAGCGGGCGTCTACGAGCAGTACTTC	CASSYSLAGVYEQYF